Here is one T cell receptor (beta chain) with its context. What it binds is unknown. The CDR3 is 15 residues long. CDR1 and CDR2 (germline): MNHNS, SASEGT. Trimming pared 2 bases from V and 4 bases from J, leaving 11 bases between. The assay was immunoSEQ multiplex PCR, and TCRdb's table has in-frame clones only and misses some. The table shows 300,000 to 350,000 clones, with around four fifths occurring only once. The treatment: 19 received Ad26.COV2.S at low or high dose, single or two shots; 5 received placebo; per-sample allocation not given. Day 63 after the first vaccine or placebo injection was the time point for sampling. This person who donated was an adult of 18-55 years in Boston. The data are from a study of Ad26.COV2.S vaccination and SARS-CoV-2 variants. Study results and limitations: Breadth and depth estimates from TCRs may understate total T cell responses.

The receptor was derived from a person aged 18 to 59 who received the Ad26.COV2.S COVID-19 vaccine or a placebo. This sequence joins TRBV6-1 and TRBJ2-2; no reliable D call. Specimen: peripheral blood, collected in a trial of Ad26.COV2.S vaccine versus placebo. The CDR3 DNA reads TGTGCCAGCAGTGAATTTTTGGGGATCACCGGGGAGCTGTTTTTT. Translated, it gives CASSEFLGITGELFF.